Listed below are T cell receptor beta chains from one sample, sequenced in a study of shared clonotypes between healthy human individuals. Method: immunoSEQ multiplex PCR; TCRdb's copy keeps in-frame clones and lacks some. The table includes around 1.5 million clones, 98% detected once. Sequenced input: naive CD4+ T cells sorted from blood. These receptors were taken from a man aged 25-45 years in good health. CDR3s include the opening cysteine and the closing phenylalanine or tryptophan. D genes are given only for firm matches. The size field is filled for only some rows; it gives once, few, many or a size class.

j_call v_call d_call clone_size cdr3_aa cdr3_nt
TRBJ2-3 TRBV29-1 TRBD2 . CSVPGGFTDTQYF TGCAGCGTCCCCGGGGGGTTCACAGATACGCAGTATTTT
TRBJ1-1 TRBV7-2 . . CASSLGAGWNTEAFF TGTGCCAGCAGCTTAGGGGCAGGCTGGAACACTGAAGCTTTCTTT
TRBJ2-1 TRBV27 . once CASSVRWQGLGFSYNEQFF TGTGCCAGCAGCGTTCGGTGGCAGGGGCTAGGTTTTTCCTACAATGAGCAGTTCTTC
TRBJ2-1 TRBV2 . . CASSESRSISYNEQFF TGTGCCAGCAGTGAATCCAGATCCATCTCCTACAATGAGCAGTTCTTC
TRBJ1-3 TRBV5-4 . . CASSLPGQSSGNTIYF TGTGCCAGCAGCCTGCCGGGGCAGAGCTCTGGAAACACCATATATTTT
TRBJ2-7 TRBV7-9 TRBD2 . CASSHGGRAYEQYF TGTGCCAGCAGCCACGGGGGGAGGGCCTACGAGCAGTACTTC
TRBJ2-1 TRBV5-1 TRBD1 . CASSLVQGAANEQFF TGCGCCAGCAGCTTGGTACAGGGGGCTGCCAATGAGCAGTTCTTC
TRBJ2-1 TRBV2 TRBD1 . CASMPVGDRGVNEQFF TGTGCCAGCATGCCGGTGGGGGACAGGGGTGTGAATGAGCAGTTCTTC
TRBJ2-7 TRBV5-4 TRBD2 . CASSLAGGTYEQYF TGTGCCAGCAGCTTAGCGGGGGGGACCTACGAGCAGTACTTC
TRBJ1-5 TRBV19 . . CASSLRDPFLNQPQHF TGTGCCAGTAGTTTGAGGGATCCCTTTCTCAATCAGCCCCAGCATTTT
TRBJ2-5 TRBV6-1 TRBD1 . CASREPPGTGNF TGTGCCAGCAGAGAACCCCCAGGGACAGGGAACTTC
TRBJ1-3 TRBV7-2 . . CASSFDSGGNTIYF TGTGCCAGCAGCTTCGACAGTGGTGGAAACACCATATATTTT
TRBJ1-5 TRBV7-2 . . CASSLGRSNQPQHF TGTGCCAGCAGCTTAGGACGCAGCAATCAGCCCCAGCATTTT
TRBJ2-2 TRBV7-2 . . CASSLDAQTGTTGELFF TGTGCCAGCAGCTTAGATGCCCAGACAGGCACCACCGGGGAGCTGTTTTTT
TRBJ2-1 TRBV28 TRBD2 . CASRTPTSGVYNEQFF TGTGCCAGCAGAACTCCTACTAGCGGAGTCTACAATGAGCAGTTCTTC
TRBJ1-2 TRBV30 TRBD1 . CAWSVLGTGGYGYTF TGTGCCTGGAGTGTCCTTGGGACAGGGGGTTATGGCTACACCTTC
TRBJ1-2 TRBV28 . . CASSFPGGRYGYTF TGTGCCAGCAGTTTCCCGGGCGGTCGCTATGGCTACACCTTC
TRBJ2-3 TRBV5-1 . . CASVLGRGEDTQYF TGCGCCAGCGTCTTAGGGCGGGGTGAGGATACGCAGTATTTT
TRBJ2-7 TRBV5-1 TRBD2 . CASSSPGGYEQYF TGCGCCAGCAGCTCCCCGGGGGGATACGAGCAGTACTTC
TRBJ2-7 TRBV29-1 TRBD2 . CSVVSSGAREDEQYF TGCAGCGTTGTTTCAAGCGGGGCCCGGGAAGACGAGCAGTACTTC
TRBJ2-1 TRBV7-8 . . CASSPIPVPHNEQFF TGTGCCAGCAGTCCGATACCAGTACCGCACAATGAGCAGTTCTTC
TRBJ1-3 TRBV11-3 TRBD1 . CASSPGTGTSGNTIYF TGTGCCAGCAGCCCTGGGACAGGGACCTCTGGAAACACCATATATTTT
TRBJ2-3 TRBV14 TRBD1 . CASSLRQGVTGDTQYF TGTGCCAGCAGCCTCAGACAGGGGGTCACGGGAGATACGCAGTATTTT
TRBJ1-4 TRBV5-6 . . CASSPLNEKLFF TGTGCCAGCAGCCCGCTTAATGAAAAACTGTTTTTT
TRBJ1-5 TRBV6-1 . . CASSEPAAPGSPQHF TGTGCCAGCAGTGAGCCGGCGGCACCCGGGTCGCCCCAGCATTTT
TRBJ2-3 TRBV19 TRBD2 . CASSIVRTSGREDTQYF TGTGCCAGTAGTATCGTACGGACTAGCGGGAGGGAGGATACGCAGTATTTT
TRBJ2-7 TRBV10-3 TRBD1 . CATKGQGGDYEQYF TGTGCCACCAAGGGACAGGGGGGGGACTACGAGCAGTACTTC
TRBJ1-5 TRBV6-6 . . CAYRRSTNQPQHF TGTGCCTACCGGAGGAGCACAAATCAGCCCCAGCATTTT
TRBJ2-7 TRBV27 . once CASSSTGSPTYEQYF TGTGCCAGCAGTTCCACGGGGTCCCCCACCTACGAGCAGTACTTC
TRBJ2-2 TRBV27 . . CASSFRAKPRGTGELFF TGTGCCAGCAGTTTCCGGGCCAAGCCTCGGGGCACCGGGGAGCTGTTTTTT
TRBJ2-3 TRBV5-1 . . CASGPEGGTQYF TGCGCCAGCGGACCCGAAGGCGGTACGCAGTATTTT
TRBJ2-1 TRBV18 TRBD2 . CASSGTSDNEQFF TGTGCCAGCTCCGGGACTAGCGACAATGAGCAGTTCTTC
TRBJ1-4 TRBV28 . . CASNNWGAGEKLFF TGTGCCAGCAACAACTGGGGGGCGGGTGAAAAACTGTTTTTT
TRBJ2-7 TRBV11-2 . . CASSLVGATGEQYF TGTGCCAGCAGCTTAGTGGGGGCGACGGGTGAGCAGTACTTC
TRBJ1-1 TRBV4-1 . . CASSQIKDRSPEAFF TGCGCCAGCAGCCAAATCAAGGATAGGAGTCCTGAAGCTTTCTTT
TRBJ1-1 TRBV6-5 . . CASSYSGLAPNTEAFF TGTGCCAGCAGTTACTCCGGTCTTGCCCCGAACACTGAAGCTTTCTTT
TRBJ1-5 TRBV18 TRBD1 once CASSQGAGQPQHF TGTGCCAGCTCCCAGGGGGCGGGGCAGCCCCAGCATTTT
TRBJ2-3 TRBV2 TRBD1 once CASSLQGAHDTQYF TGTGCCAGCAGTTTACAGGGGGCGCATGATACGCAGTATTTT